This TCR beta chain was captured in a study of blood T cell repertoires in COVID-19. Study summary: Italy, Spain and the United States were the sources of the convalescent and acute COVID-19 samples. T cells, B-cell-depleted T cells, or PBMCs supplied cDNA or gDNA.

In the study's own analysis: Amplification from reference gene primers served as the basis for estimated nucleated cell counts. Assay used: immunoSEQ multiplex PCR; TCRdb lists only in-frame clones, some missing. V, J and clone size are those of that table, while D and trimming were read from the DNA. The table includes 61,000 or so clones, approximately 79% detected once. The CDR3 is 14 residues long. Germline trimming cut 8 bases from V and 4 bases from J; bases unmatched to any gene: 8. CDR1 is MNHEY, CDR2 SMNVEV, per germline (reference sequence). The sequence derives from a woman in her seventies with acute or convalescent COVID-19. The sample was peripheral blood. This sequence joins TRBV27 and TRBJ1-2; 9 bases are a match to TRBD1. CDR3 DNA: TGTGCCAGCGCCAGGGACAGGGAGAGCTATGGCTACACCTTC. The encoded protein is CASARDRESYGYTF.